The sequence of this T cell receptor beta chain was determined in a study of blood T cell repertoires in COVID-19. At the level of the study: Sites in the United States, Italy and Spain provided acute and convalescent COVID-19 samples. PBMCs, B-cell-depleted T cells, or T cells were the source of the cDNA or gDNA that made up the material.

The authors' processing: Estimation of nucleated cell counts relied on the amplification of reference gene primers. TCRdb's table, derived via immunoSEQ multiplex PCR, lists solely in-frame clones and lacks some. The V and J calls and the clone size are those of that table, but D and trimming were determined from the DNA. The sample includes approximately 300,000 clones, approximately 90% of them seen just once. From germline, CDR1 is ENHRY and CDR2 SYGVKD. V lost 2 bases and J 6 bases, leaving 17 bases between the germline ends. The CDR3 sequence is 16 residues long. This sequence was found in a man aged 35-49 years with acute or convalescent COVID-19. Material: peripheral blood. V and J are TRBV10-3 and TRBJ1-5; a weak D match, TRBD1 (6 bases). The DNA for the CDR3 is TGTGCCATCAGTGAGCGAAGTGTACAGGGTGGTCAGCCCCAGCATTTT. Its protein is CAISERSVQGGQPQHF.